The clone carrying this TCR beta chain was seen a handful of times. Its specificity is unknown. The data were obtained in a study of T-cell reconstitution after alpha-beta-depleted transplantation in children. Study observations and caveats: Surviving thymic progenitors and recipient T cells were the source of high TCRbeta diversity at day 60 in some patients. Fresh T-cell production supplied most of the T-cell counts and diversity seen one year after transplant. There were reportedly several hundred expanded graft clones from which alpha-beta T cells came about two months after transplant.

Unique molecular identifiers were used in preparing the TCRbeta library. Using its own MiXCR run on the PCR reads, TCRdb lists one record per CDR3 protein. The table records about 300,000 distinct CDR3 sequences, roughly 8.2% of them present only once. Germline V gene lookup returns CDR1 SGHAT and CDR2 FQNNGV. The CDR3 contains 13 residues. The V and J ends lost 6 bases and 3 bases respectively, with 12 bases between them. The chain carries TRBV11-2 and TRBJ2-7; D ambiguous. The sample in question was peripheral blood, obtained 360 days after TCRalphabeta/CD19-depleted stem cell transplant. This clonotype originated in a female patient between 2 and 10 years old who had a stem cell transplant for Fanconi anemia, so the T cells may come from the graft donor. CDR3 nucleotide sequence: TGTGCCAGCAGTTCGGCAGCTAACTACGAGCAGTACTTC. It specifies CASSSAANYEQYF.